One T cell receptor beta chain is described in this entry. The CDR3 totals 12 residues. Germline loops: CDR1 SGHAT, CDR2 FQNNGV. V gave up 4 bases and J gave up 6 bases, with 7 bases separating them. The table came from immunoSEQ multiplex PCR; TCRdb's copy has only in-frame clones and leaves some out. The sample has 65,000 to 85,000 clones; approximately 95% are singletons. This sample was included in a study of T cell changes during pregnancy in multiple sclerosis. The starting material was peripheral blood, obtained in the second trimester of pregnancy. V is TRBV11-2 and J is TRBJ1-5; D call uncertain. The TCR originated in a female donor in good health, enrolled as a control in a pregnancy study. Written as DNA, the CDR3 is TGTGCCAGCAGCTCTAACTCTCAGCCCCAGCATTTT. It translates to CASSSNSQPQHF.